A single sample gave rise to the 27 T cell receptor beta chains below, sequenced in a study of tumor-infiltrating lymphocytes in primary liver carcinoma. Priming with a constant-region primer yielded TCR beta cDNA from 450 to 600 ng total RNA. Sequencing libraries for TCR beta derived from three nested multiplex PCR rounds that used slightly modified ARM-PCR. With TRBV1-TRBV30 forward primers and a C-beta reverse primer, the first two PCR rounds were run for about 10 cycles each. TCRdb re-analysed the multiplex PCR reads in MiXCR, keeping a single row per CDR3 protein. The sample shows roughly 120,000 distinct CDR3 sequences, around 60% of them seen only once. Co-extraction of both nucleic acids (RNA and DNA) used roughly 18-32 mg of unsorted bulk tissue. Sequencing input: liver tumor tissue from sampling region 1. Subset noted: tumor region T1, superior pole. The receptors come from a woman aged 55 to 70 with primary liver carcinoma and hepatitis B virus infection.

The J gene is TRBJ2-5, the V gene TRBV20-1; D unclear. Per the germline V gene, CDR1 is DFQATT and CDR2 is SNEGSKA (reference sequence). V dropped 4 bases and J dropped 2 bases, with 11 bases sitting between them. The CDR3 extends over 13 amino acids. The CDR3 loop reads CSAKAPWQETQYF. The CDR3 DNA reads as TGCAGTGCTAAAGCCCCGTGGCAAGAGACCCAGTACTTC.

V and J are TRBV11-2 and TRBJ2-7; 10 bases map to TRBD1. Germline V gene data show CDR1 as SGHAT and CDR2 as FQNNGV. The CDR3 sequence is 15 residues long. The CDR3, as DNA: TGTGACATCAGCCCCGGACAGGGGGATTATGGCGAGCAGTACTTC. Protein product: CDISPGQGDYGEQYF.

Concerning this clonotype: Mismatch with germline at one junction end may stem from a read error. J is TRBJ2-1 and V is TRBV11-1, with TRBD1 matching 8 bases. Germline V lookup: CDR1 SGHAT, CDR2 FQDESV (reference sequence). The CDR3 consists of 15 residues. CDR3 sequence: CVSSFTGGGVSKEFF. The CDR3 coding sequence is TGTGTCAGCAGCTTTACAGGGGGAGGTGTCTCAAAGGAGTTCTTC. Combining the CDR3 with reference TRBV11-1 and TRBJ2-1 gives the whole variable domain EAEVAQSPRYKITEKSQAVAFWCDPISGHATLYWYRQILGQGPELLVQFQDESVVDDSQLPKDRFSAERLKGVDSTLKIQPAELGDSAMYLCVSSFTGGGVSKEFFGPGTRLTVL.

Comment on this clonotype: This could be a read error, since a much larger clone is one nucleotide away. The chain employs TRBV6-5 and TRBJ2-7; D may match TRBD1 or TRBD2 (6 bases each). The CDR3 is 14 residues long. Germline V gives CDR1 MNHEY, CDR2 SVGAGI. This chain's CDR3 is CASGYDRGLNEQYF. The CDR3 region has the DNA TGTGCCAGCGGTTACGATCGGGGGCTGAACGAGCAGTACTTC.

This chain joins TRBV7-3 and TRBJ2-3; D is ambiguous. This CDR3 has 13 residues. Germline values: CDR1 SGHTA, CDR2 FQGTGA. Trimming took 0 bases from V and 2 from J, leaving 3 bases between them. DNA of the CDR3: TGTGCCAGCAGCTTAACGTACACAGATACGCAGTATTTT. Its translation: CASSLTYTDTQYF. The full variable domain, in which reference TRBV7-3 and TRBJ2-3 provide the parts outside the CDR3, is GAGVSQTPSNKVTEKGKYVELRCDPISGHTALYWYRQSLGQGPEFLIYFQGTGAADDSGLPNDRFFAVRPEGSVSTLKIQRTERGDSAVYLCASSLTYTDTQYFGPGTRLTVL.

This clonotype came up a few times. The final CDR3 position lacks the conserved phenylalanine or tryptophan, pointing to a likely read error. The chain combines TRBV6-5 with TRBJ1-2, with 8 bases matching TRBD1. The germline gives CDR1 MNHEY, CDR2 SVGAGI. V shed 7 bases, J shed 3 bases, and the junction held 13 bases outside the gene matches. This CDR3 contains 16 residues. The CDR3 nucleotides read TGTGCCAGCAACGTAGTAGCAGGGGGCGAGTACTATGGCTACACCCTC. Encoded protein: CASNVVAGGEYYGYTL.

To note about this clonotype: The junction differs from germline at one of its ends, possibly a read error. The CDR3 loop reads CASCYSSRGTTGAFF. For the CDR3, the DNA is TGTGCCAGCTGTTACTCGAGTCGGGGGACCACTGGAGCTTTCTTT. This chain joins TRBV6-5 and TRBJ1-1, with D maybe TRBD1 (5 bases). Germline assignment: CDR1 MNHEY and CDR2 SVGAGI. The CDR3 has 15 residues.

This clonotype appeared many times. The rearrangement joins TRBV4-1 to TRBJ2-2; 14 nucleotides match TRBD2. J was trimmed by 5 bases and V by 6 bases; bases with no gene match: 5. CDR1 is MGHRA, CDR2 YSYEKL, per germline. The CDR3 runs to 16 residues. CDR3: CASRGTSGRRTGELFF. The CDR3 nucleotides are TGCGCCAGCAGGGGGACTAGCGGGAGAAGAACCGGGGAGCTGTTTTTT.

V is TRBV12-3 or TRBV12-4 and J is TRBJ2-1; maybe TRBD2 (5 bases). Trimming left V 8 bases short and J 3 bases short, with 17 bases between. CDR3 length equals 15 residues. The CDR3 loop is CASLRLSGIYNEQFF. The CDR3 nucleotides are TGTGCCAGCTTGAGACTGTCGGGAATCTACAATGAGCAGTTCTTC.

CDR3 sequence: CSVEGPTGDRETQYF. The CDR3 DNA sequence: TGCAGCGTTGAAGGCCCAACCGGGGACCGAGAGACCCAGTACTTC. V gene TRBV29-1 combines with J gene TRBJ2-5; perhaps D is TRBD1 or TRBD2 (5 bases each). This CDR3 has 15 residues. Trimming stripped 1 base from V and 4 bases from J, with 16 bases between. The germline gives CDR1 SQVTM, CDR2 ANQGSEA.

With regard to this clonotype: One base away lies a much larger clone, so this may be a sequencing read error. The gene calls are TRBV4-1 and TRBJ1-4; tentatively, D is TRBD1 (5 bases). The CDR3 is 18 amino acids. Looked up from germline, CDR1 is MGHRA and CDR2 is YSYEKL. Trimming shortened V by 3 bases and J by 3 bases, and 20 bases separated the two germline ends. The CDR3 loop reads CASSQNLRPGTANEKLFF. CDR3 nucleotide sequence: TGCGCCAGCAGCCAGAATCTCAGACCCGGGACGGCTAATGAAAAACTGTTTTTT.

Note on this clonotype: At one boundary the junction diverges from the germline segment, which might be a read error. The chain is built from TRBV2 and TRBJ2-1; TRBD2 aligns across 12 bases. CDR1 is SNHLY and CDR2 is FYNNEI in the germline V gene. The CDR3 has 15 residues. The CDR3 nucleotides read TGTGCCAGCAGTGGACTAGCGGGAGTAGGTGGTGAGCAGCTCTTC. As protein: CASSGLAGVGGEQLF. Using reference TRBV2 and TRBJ2-1 for the parts outside the CDR3, the full variable domain is EPEVTQTPSHQVTQMGQEVILRCVPISNHLYFYWYRQILGQKVEFLVSFYNNEISEKSEIFDDQFSVERPDGSNFTLKIRSTKLEDSAMYFCASSGLAGVGGEQLFGPGTRLTVL.

Points on this clonotype: Being one base from a much bigger clone, this may be a read error. The chain employs TRBV12-3 or TRBV12-4 and TRBJ2-7; D gene ambiguous. The CDR3 sequence is 12 residues long. The CDR3 here is CASSSQTYELYF. The DNA of the CDR3 is TGTGCCAGCAGTTCACAGACCTACGAGCTGTACTTC.

This clonotype was seen many times. V usage is TRBV12-3 or TRBV12-4 and J usage is TRBJ2-7, with unresolved D. This CDR3 region has 13 residues. V lost 2 bases and J 4 bases, leaving 9 bases between the germline ends. The CDR3 DNA reads as TGTGCCAGCAGTTTATTTCAGGCATACGAGCAGTACTTC. This codes for CASSLFQAYEQYF.

Comments on this clonotype: One junction end disagrees with the germline gene, perhaps due to a read error. The chain has TRBV6-1 and TRBJ2-1; perhaps D is TRBD1 or TRBD2 (5 bases each). The CDR3 has 16 amino acids. Per the germline V gene, CDR1 is MNHNS and CDR2 is SASEGT. The CDR3 loop is CASRRGGGESYNVQFF. The CDR3 DNA is TGTGCCAGCAGGAGGGGTGGAGGAGAATCTTACAATGTGCAGTTCTTC.

The sample holds many counts of this clonotype. The chain recombines TRBV29-1 with TRBJ1-2; weak D call: TRBD1 (6 bases). Germline loops: CDR1 SQVTM, CDR2 ANQGSEA. The CDR3 covers 14 residues. V lost 7 bases to trimming and J lost 6 bases, with 21 bases between them. CDR3 protein: CSDLRDTLPHGYTF. Here the CDR3 DNA reads TGCAGCGACCTCCGGGACACATTACCCCATGGCTACACCTTC.

Turning to this clonotype: The junction does not match germline at one end; this may be a read error. This chain connects TRBV12-3 or TRBV12-4 to TRBJ2-7, with TRBD1 matching 8 bases. The length of the CDR3 is 15 residues. The CDR3 nucleotides read TGTGCCAGCAGTCGAACAGGGGGTCTCTCCTACGGGCAGTACTTC. It encodes CASSRTGGLSYGQYF.

Concerning this clonotype itself: One end of the junction fails to match germline, which may point to a read error. The chain uses TRBV11-2 and TRBJ2-3; 13 bases line up with TRBD2. The CDR3 is made up of 17 amino acids. Germline assignment: CDR1 SGHAT and CDR2 FQNNGV. The CDR3 bases are TGCGCCAGCAACTCACCGGGACTAGCGGGATGCACAGATACGCAGTATTTT. Translating it yields CASNSPGLAGCTDTQYF.

A note on this clonotype: One end of the junction fails to match germline, which may point to a read error. The chain combines TRBV5-1 with TRBJ2-7, with TRBD2 identical over 10 bases. The germline gives CDR1 SGHRS, CDR2 YFSETQ. This CDR3 spans 15 amino acids. CDR3 coding DNA: TGCGCCAGCAGCTTGTACACTAGCGGGACCTACGAGCGGTACTTC. Its protein is CASSLYTSGTYERYF.

About this clonotype itself: This may be a read error: a much more frequent sequence differs by one nucleotide. The rearrangement uses TRBV6-7 and TRBJ2-7; 9 bases are shared with TRBD1. TRBV6-7 counts as an open reading frame of uncertain function. Trimming took 3 bases from V and 3 from J; bases not matched to a gene: 18. CDR3 length equals 19 residues. The CDR3 protein is CASSYRGTGYKDVNYEQYF. CDR3 in DNA: TGTGCCAGCAGTTATAGAGGGACAGGGTATAAGGACGTCAACTACGAGCAGTACTTC.

Of note for this clonotype: Compared with germline, one end of the junction differs, possibly owing to a read error. The chain links TRBV11-2 to TRBJ2-7, with D possibly matching TRBD1 (6 bases). The V gene's germline CDR1 is SGHAT and CDR2 FQNNGV. The CDR3 contains 13 residues. In nucleotides, the CDR3 is TGTGCCAGCAGATTCCAGGGGTTGGCCGAGCGGTACTTC. This translates into CASRFQGLAERYF. The full variable domain, its missing parts supplied by reference TRBV11-2 and TRBJ2-7, is EAGVAQSPRYKIIEKRQSVAFWCNPISGHATLYWYQQILGQGPKLLIQFQNNGVVDDSQLPKDRFSAERLKGVDSTLKIQPAKLEDSAVYLCASRFQGLAERYFGPGTRLTVT.

The V and J genes are TRBV11-2 and TRBJ2-7, with D perhaps TRBD1 (5 bases). CDR3 length equals 12 residues. V shed 2 bases and J shed 10 bases, with 12 bases lying between them. Looked up from germline, CDR1 is SGHAT and CDR2 is FQNNGV. The CDR3 DNA reads as TGTGCCAGCAGCTTAAACAGGCGCGAACAGTACTTC. Translating gives CASSLNRREQYF. The whole variable domain, remainder taken from reference TRBV11-2 and TRBJ2-7, is EAGVAQSPRYKIIEKRQSVAFWCNPISGHATLYWYQQILGQGPKLLIQFQNNGVVDDSQLPKDRFSAERLKGVDSTLKIQPAKLEDSAVYLCASSLNRREQYFGPGTRLTVT.

On this clonotype itself: This may arise from a read error, as a much more abundant clone is one base away. CDR3 sequence (DNA): TGTGCCAGCAGGCTACGGGGGGCGACGACTGAAGCTTTCTTT. It translates to CASRLRGATTEAFF. This chain joins TRBV6-5 and TRBJ1-1, with D possibly matching TRBD1 (6 bases). CDR1 is MNHEY, CDR2 SVGAGI, per germline. V gave up 6 bases and J gave up 5 bases, with 16 bases separating them. CDR3 length: 14 amino acids.

A remark on this clonotype: An end of the junction does not agree with germline; a read error may underlie this. The CDR3 spells CASSPPARRYERYF. The CDR3 nucleotides are TGTGCCAGCAGCCCCCCAGCGCGGCGATACGAGCGGTACTTC. J is TRBJ2-7 and V is TRBV11-2; D is ambiguous. The CDR3 sequence is 14 residues long. Germline CDR1 and CDR2: SGHAT and FQNNGV.

As to this clonotype: Its ends do not fully match the called genes, so a read error is possible. The rearrangement uses TRBV4-1 and TRBJ1-5; D is uncertain. The CDR3 is 13 amino acids. Germline V gene sequence: CDR1 MGHRA, CDR2 YSYEKL. The CDR3, as DNA: TGCGCCAGCAGCCAAGGCCAGAATCAGCCCCAGCATTTC. This translates into CASSQGQNQPQHF.

The CDR3 loop is CASSSGAANTEAFF. CDR3 bases: TGTGCCAGCAGCTCAGGGGCGGCCAACACTGAAGCTTTCTTT. The V call is TRBV7-9, the J call TRBJ1-1; D is perhaps TRBD1 (6 bases). The CDR3 loop spans 14 amino acids. The germline V gene has CDR1 SEHNR and CDR2 FQNEAQ (reference sequence). V gave up 4 bases and J gave up 2 bases, with 11 bases separating them.

This clonotype was detected a few times. The chain joins TRBV5-6 to TRBJ2-7; 8 bases fit TRBD1. There are 14 residues in the CDR3. Germline loops: CDR1 SGHDT, CDR2 YYEEEE. The ends lost 4 bases at V and 3 bases at J; junction bases unmatched: 6. CDR3 nucleotides: TGTGCCAGCAGCGAGGACAGGGAGCTCTACGAGCAGTACTTC. This codes for CASSEDRELYEQYF.